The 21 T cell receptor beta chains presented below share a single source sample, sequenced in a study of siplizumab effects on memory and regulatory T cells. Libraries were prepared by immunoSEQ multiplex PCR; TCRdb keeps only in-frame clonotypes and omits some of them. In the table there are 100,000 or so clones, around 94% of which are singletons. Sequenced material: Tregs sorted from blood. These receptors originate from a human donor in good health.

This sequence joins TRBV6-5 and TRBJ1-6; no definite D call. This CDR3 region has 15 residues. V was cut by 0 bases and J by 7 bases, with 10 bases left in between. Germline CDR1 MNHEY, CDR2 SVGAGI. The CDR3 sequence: CASSYSSDRNSPLHF. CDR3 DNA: TGTGCCAGCAGTTACTCCTCCGACCGCAATTCACCCCTCCACTTT.

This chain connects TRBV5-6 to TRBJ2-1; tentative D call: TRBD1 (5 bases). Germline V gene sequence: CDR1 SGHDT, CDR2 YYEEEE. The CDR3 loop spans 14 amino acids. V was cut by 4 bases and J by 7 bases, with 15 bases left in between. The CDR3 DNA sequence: TGTGCCAGCAGCGAAGGGGTTTTGCCGAATGAGCAGTTCTTC. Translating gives CASSEGVLPNEQFF.

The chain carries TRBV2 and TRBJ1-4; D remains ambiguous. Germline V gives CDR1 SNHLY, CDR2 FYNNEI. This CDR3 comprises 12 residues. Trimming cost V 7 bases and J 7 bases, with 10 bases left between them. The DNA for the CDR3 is TGTGCCAGCAATAAGGGCCCTGAAAAACTGTTTTTT. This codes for CASNKGPEKLFF. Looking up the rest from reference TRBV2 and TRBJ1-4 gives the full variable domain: EPEVTQTPSHQVTQMGQEVILRCVPISNHLYFYWYRQILGQKVEFLVSFYNNEISEKSEIFDDQFSVERPDGSNFTLKIRSTKLEDSAMYFCASNKGPEKLFFGSGTQLSVL.

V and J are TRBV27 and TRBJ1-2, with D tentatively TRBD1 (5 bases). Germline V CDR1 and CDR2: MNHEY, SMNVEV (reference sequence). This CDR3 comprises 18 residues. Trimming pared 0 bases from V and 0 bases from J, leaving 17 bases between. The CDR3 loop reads CASSLSKVSGATNYGYTF. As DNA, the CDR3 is TGTGCCAGCAGTTTATCAAAGGTCAGCGGGGCAACTAACTATGGCTACACCTTC.

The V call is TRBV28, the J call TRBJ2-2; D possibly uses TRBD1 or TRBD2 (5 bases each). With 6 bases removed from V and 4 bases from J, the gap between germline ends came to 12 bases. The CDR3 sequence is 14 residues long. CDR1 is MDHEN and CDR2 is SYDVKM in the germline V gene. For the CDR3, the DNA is TGTGCCAGCAGCACAGGACTGCGCACCGGGGAGCTGTTTTTT. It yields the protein CASSTGLRTGELFF. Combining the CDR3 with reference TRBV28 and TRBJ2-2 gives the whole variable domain DVKVTQSSRYLVKRTGEKVFLECVQDMDHENMFWYRQDPGLGLRLIYFSYDVKMKEKGDIPEGYSVSREKKERFSLILESASTNQTSMYLCASSTGLRTGELFFGEGSRLTVL.

CDR3 nucleotides: TGTGCCAGCAGCTTGAGGACAGGGGTAAATCAGCCCCAGCATTTT. Residues: CASSLRTGVNQPQHF. The gene calls are TRBV5-8 and TRBJ1-5; 9 bases line up with TRBD1. CDR1 and CDR2 (germline): SGHTS, YDEGEE. CDR3 length equals 15 residues. Trimming cost V 1 base and J 4 bases; bases outside gene matches: 3.

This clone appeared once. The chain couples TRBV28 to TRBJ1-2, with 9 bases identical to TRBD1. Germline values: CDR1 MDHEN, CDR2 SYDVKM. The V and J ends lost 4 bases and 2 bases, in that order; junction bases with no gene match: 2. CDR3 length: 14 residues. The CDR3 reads CASSYGTGNYGYTF. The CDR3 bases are TGTGCCAGCAGTTATGGGACAGGGAACTATGGCTACACCTTC.

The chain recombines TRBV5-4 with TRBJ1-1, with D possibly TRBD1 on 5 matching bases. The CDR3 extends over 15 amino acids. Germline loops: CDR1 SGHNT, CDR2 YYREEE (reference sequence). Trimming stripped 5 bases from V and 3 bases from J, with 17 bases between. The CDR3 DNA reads TGTGCCAGCAGTTTCGGAGGGCAGGGCGACACTGAAGCTTTCTTT. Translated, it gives CASSFGGQGDTEAFF.

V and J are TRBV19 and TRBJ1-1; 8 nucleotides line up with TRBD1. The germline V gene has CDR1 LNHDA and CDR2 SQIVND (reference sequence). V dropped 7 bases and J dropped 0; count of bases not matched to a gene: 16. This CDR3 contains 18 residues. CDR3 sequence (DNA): TGTGCCAGTAAACAAACCGGACAGGGCTCGGATATGAACACTGAAGCTTTCTTT. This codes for CASKQTGQGSDMNTEAFF. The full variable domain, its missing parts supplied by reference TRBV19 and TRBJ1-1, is DGGITQSPKYLFRKEGQNVTLSCEQNLNHDAMYWYRQDPGQGLRLIYYSQIVNDFQKGDIAEGYSVSREKKESFPLTVTSAQKNPTAFYLCASKQTGQGSDMNTEAFFGQGTRLTVV.

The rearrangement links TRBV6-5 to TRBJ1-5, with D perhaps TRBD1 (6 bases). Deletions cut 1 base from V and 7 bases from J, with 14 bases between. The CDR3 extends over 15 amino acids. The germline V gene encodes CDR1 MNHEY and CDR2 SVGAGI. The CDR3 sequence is CASSYLSGVGQPQHF. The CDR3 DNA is TGTGCCAGCAGTTACTTGTCAGGGGTAGGGCAGCCCCAGCATTTT.

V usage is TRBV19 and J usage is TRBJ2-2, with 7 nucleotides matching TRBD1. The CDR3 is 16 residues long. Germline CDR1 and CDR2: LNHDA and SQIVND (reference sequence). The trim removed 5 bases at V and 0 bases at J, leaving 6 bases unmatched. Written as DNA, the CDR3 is TGTGCCAGTAGTCTCATCGGGACAGCGAACACCGGGGAGCTGTTTTTT. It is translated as CASSLIGTANTGELFF.

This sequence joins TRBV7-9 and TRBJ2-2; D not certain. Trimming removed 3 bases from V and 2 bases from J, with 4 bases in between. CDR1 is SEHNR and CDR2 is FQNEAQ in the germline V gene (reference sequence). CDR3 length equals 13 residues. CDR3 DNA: TGTGCCAGCAGCTTGTATAACACCGGGGAGCTGTTTTTT. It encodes CASSLYNTGELFF.

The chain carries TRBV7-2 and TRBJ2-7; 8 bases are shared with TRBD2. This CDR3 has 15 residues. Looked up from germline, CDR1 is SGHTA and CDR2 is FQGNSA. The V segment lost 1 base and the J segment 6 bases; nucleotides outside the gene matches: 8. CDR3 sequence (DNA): TGTGCCAGCAGCTTAGAGCGGGGGTGGCGTGGCGAGCAGTACTTC. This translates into CASSLERGWRGEQYF.

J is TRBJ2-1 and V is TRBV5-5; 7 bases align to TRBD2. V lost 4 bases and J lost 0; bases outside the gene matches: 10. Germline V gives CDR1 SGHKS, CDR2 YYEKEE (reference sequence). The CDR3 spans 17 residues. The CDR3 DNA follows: TGTGCCAGCAGCCAAAGCGGGATTAGAAGCTCCTACAATGAGCAGTTCTTC. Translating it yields CASSQSGIRSSYNEQFF.

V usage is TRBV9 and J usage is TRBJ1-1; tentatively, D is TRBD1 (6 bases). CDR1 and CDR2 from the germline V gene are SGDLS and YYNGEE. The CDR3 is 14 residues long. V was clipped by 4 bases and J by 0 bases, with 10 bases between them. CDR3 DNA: TGTGCCAGCAGCAAGGGACAAATGAACACTGAAGCTTTCTTT. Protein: CASSKGQMNTEAFF. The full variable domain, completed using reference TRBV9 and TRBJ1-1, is DSGVTQTPKHLITATGQRVTLRCSPRSGDLSVYWYQQSLDQGLQFLIQYYNGEERAKGNILERFSAQQFPDLHSELNLSSLELGDSALYFCASSKGQMNTEAFFGQGTRLTVV.

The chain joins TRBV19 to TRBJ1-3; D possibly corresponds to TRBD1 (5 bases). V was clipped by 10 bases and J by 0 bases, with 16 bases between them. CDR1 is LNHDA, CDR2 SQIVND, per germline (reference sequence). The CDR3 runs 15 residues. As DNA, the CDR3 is TGTGCCACCGATTCTTACGGGACCTCTGGAAACACCATATATTTT. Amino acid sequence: CATDSYGTSGNTIYF.

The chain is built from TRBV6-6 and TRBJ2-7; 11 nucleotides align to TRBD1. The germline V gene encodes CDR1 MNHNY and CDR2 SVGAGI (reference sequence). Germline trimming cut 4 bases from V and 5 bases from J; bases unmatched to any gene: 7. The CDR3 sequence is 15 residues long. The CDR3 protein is CASSSRDRGSHEQYF. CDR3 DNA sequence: TGTGCCAGCAGTTCCCGGGACAGGGGGAGCCACGAGCAGTACTTC.

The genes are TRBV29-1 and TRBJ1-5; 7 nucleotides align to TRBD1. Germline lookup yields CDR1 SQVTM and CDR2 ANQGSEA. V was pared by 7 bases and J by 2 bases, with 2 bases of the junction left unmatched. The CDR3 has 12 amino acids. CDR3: CSAGQGNQPQHF. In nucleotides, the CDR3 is TGCAGCGCCGGACAGGGCAATCAGCCCCAGCATTTT.

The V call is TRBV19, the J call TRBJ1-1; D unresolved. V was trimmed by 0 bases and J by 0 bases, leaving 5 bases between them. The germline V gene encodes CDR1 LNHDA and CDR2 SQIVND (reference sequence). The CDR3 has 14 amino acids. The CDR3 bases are TGTGCCAGTAGTATAGAACTCATGAACACTGAAGCTTTCTTT. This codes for CASSIELMNTEAFF.

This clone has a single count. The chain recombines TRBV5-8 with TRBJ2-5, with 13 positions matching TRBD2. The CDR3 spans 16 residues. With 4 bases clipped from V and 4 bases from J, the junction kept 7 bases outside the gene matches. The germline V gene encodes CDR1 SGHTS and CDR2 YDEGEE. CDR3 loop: CASSPGLAGVVETQYF. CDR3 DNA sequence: TGTGCCAGCAGCCCAGGACTAGCGGGAGTGGTAGAGACCCAGTACTTC. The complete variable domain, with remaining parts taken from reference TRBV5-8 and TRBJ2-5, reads EAGVTQSPTHLIKTRGQQATLRCSPISGHTSVYWYQQALGLGLQFLLWYDEGEERNRGNFPPRFSGRQFPNYSSELNVNALELEDSALYLCASSPGLAGVVETQYFGPGTRLLVL.

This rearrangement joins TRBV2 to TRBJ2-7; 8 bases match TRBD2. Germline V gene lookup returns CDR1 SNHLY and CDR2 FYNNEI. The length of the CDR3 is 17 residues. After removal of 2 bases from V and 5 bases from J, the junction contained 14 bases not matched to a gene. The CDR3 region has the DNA TGTGCCAGCAGTGAAATCCGACTAGCGATTCAGAAGGACGAGCAGTACTTC. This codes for CASSEIRLAIQKDEQYF. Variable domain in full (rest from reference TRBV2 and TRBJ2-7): EPEVTQTPSHQVTQMGQEVILRCVPISNHLYFYWYRQILGQKVEFLVSFYNNEISEKSEIFDDQFSVERPDGSNFTLKIRSTKLEDSAMYFCASSEIRLAIQKDEQYFGPGTRLTVT.